This is a list of T cell receptor beta chains from one sample in a study of T-cell reconstitution after alpha-beta-depleted transplantation in children. TCRdb passed the PCR reads through MiXCR, listing each CDR3 protein once. The top ten clones hold around a quarter of a sample with 350,000 to 500,000 distinct CDR3 sequences, over 40% of them seen once. The starting material was PBMCs, obtained before TCRalphabeta/CD19-depleted stem cell transplant. The origin of the receptors is a girl aged 2 to 10 with aplastic anemia, due to receive a stem cell transplant. Both conserved end residues are part of each CDR3. A D gene is named only where the DNA matches it firmly. Only some rows state a clone size, as once, few, many or a class for expanded clones.

DNA	CDR3	D	J	size	length	V
TGTGCCACCAGCAGAGATGGGGGGGACACTTACAATGAGCAGTTCTTC	CATSRDGGDTYNEQFF	-	TRBJ2-1	-	16	TRBV15
TGTGCCAGCAGTGGACCAGGAAGGGTGCAGTTCTTC	CASSGPGRVQFF	-	TRBJ2-1	few	12	TRBV6-1
TGTGCCAGCAGCGTAGCGGGGACGAACTCCTACGAGCAGTACTTC	CASSVAGTNSYEQYF	-	TRBJ2-7	many	15	TRBV9
TGTGCCAGCAGTCGATATAGGACTAGCGGGAGACAGAATGAGCAGTTCTTC	CASSRYRTSGRQNEQFF	TRBD2	TRBJ2-1	-	17	TRBV6-5
TGCGCCAGCAGCTTGGCCGGGACAGGGGGGCAAGAAGCTTTCTTT	CASSLAGTGGQEAFF	TRBD1	TRBJ1-1	-	15	TRBV5-1
TGCAGTGCTAGAAGGTCGCTAGCGGGATTTGTGTCAGATACGCAGTATTTT	CSARRSLAGFVSDTQYF	TRBD2	TRBJ2-3	many	17	TRBV20-1
TGTGCCAGCTCACCGACAGATTTACAAGAGACCCAGTACTTC	CASSPTDLQETQYF	-	TRBJ2-5	-	14	TRBV18
TGTGCCAGCAGTCCCGGACAGACGCGGGAAAAACTGTTTTTT	CASSPGQTREKLFF	-	TRBJ1-4	many	14	TRBV12-3/TRBV12-4
TGCGCCAGCAGCTTGGCTGGTCCTAGGGACACTGAAGCTTTCTTT	CASSLAGPRDTEAFF	-	TRBJ1-1	-	15	TRBV5-1
TGTGCCAGCAGTCAACCTAGCGGGGGGGGTAATGAGCAGTTCTTC	CASSQPSGGGNEQFF	TRBD2	TRBJ2-1	-	15	TRBV6-1
TGTGCCAGCAGTTACGGCAGTCATTATGGCTACACCTTC	CASSYGSHYGYTF	-	TRBJ1-2	few	13	TRBV12-3/TRBV12-4
TGTGCCAGCAGTCCCAGACTAGCGGGGGGGATCGGTGAGCAGTTCTTC	CASSPRLAGGIGEQFF	TRBD2	TRBJ2-1	-	16	TRBV12-3/TRBV12-4
TGTGCCAGCACGACTGGCGGGGGGAATGAGCAGTTCTTC	CASTTGGGNEQFF	TRBD2	TRBJ2-1	-	13	TRBV6-1
TGTGCCAGCAGCGGGGGCGGGAGGCGTACGCAGTATTTT	CASSGGGRRTQYF	TRBD2	TRBJ2-3	few	13	TRBV7-7
TGCGCCAGCAGCTCCAACAGGGGTGACACCGGGGAGCTGTTTTTT	CASSSNRGDTGELFF	TRBD1	TRBJ2-2	many	15	TRBV5-1
TGCGCCAGCAGTGAGTTGGGAAAGCTAGCGGCCTACAATGAGCAGTTCTTC	CASSELGKLAAYNEQFF	TRBD2	TRBJ2-1	many	17	TRBV10-1
TGCGCCAGCAGCCGGGACAACCTGTACGAGCAGTACTTC	CASSRDNLYEQYF	-	TRBJ2-7	few	13	TRBV5-1
TGCGCCAGCAGCTTGGAGACTCCAGCTAACTATGGCTACACCTTC	CASSLETPANYGYTF	-	TRBJ1-2	few	15	TRBV5-1